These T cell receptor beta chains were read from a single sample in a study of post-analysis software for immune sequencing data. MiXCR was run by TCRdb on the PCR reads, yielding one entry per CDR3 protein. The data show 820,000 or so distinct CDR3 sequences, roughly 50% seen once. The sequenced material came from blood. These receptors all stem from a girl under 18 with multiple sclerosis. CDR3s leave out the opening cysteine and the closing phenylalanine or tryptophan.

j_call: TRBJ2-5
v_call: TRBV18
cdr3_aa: ASSPPGQGGTEQY

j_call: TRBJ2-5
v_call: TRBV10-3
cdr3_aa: AIMGTGEQY

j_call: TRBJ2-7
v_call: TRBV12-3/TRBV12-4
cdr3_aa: ASAAPGGLYEQY

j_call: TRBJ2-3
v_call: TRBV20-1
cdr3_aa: SAKVGTDTQY

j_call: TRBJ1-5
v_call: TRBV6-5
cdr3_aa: ASSPYRGNQPQH

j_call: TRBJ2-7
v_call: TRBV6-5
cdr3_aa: AVKGLAGVNEQY

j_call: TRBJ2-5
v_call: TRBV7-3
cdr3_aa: ASSPSGLVGRETQY

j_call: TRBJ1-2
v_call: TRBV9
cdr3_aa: ASSVDGTPRDYGYT

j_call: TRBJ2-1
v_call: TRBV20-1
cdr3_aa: SATLGSGSYNEQF

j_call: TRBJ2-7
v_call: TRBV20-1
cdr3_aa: SARISGSYEQY

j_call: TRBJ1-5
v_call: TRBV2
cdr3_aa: ASRPDSNQPQH

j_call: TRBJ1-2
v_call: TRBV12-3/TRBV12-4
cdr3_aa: ASSPQGTYGYT

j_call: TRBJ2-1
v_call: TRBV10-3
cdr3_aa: AISESTRGRLSNEQF

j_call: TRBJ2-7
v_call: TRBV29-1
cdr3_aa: SARAPWALQETQY

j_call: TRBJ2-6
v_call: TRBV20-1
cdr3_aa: SARARGQISGANVLT

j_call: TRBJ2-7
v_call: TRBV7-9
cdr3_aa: ASSLVGFGGIISEQY